This T cell receptor (beta chain) is drawn from a study of blood T cell repertoires in COVID-19. Study details: Acute-phase and convalescent COVID-19 samples originated in the United States, Italy and Spain. The cDNA or gDNA used as material had been derived from T cells, B-cell-depleted T cells, or PBMCs.

In the authors' methods: Using reference gene primer amplification, nucleated cell counts were estimated. The method was immunoSEQ multiplex PCR; TCRdb's version includes in-frame clones alone and lacks a portion of them. That table supplies the V and J calls and clone size; D and trimming were determined from the DNA. Among about 240,000 clones listed, around four fifths were seen once. CDR1 SEHNR and CDR2 FQNEAQ come from the germline V gene (reference sequence). V was cut by 5 bases and J by 5 bases, with 6 bases left in between. The CDR3 is 12 residues long. The genes are TRBV7-9 and TRBJ1-4; D is uncertain. The TCR comes from a woman aged 60-70 years with active or convalescent COVID-19. The source material was peripheral blood. Here the CDR3 DNA reads TGTGCCAGCAGCAGCCGGAATGAAAAACTGTTTTTT. This sequence encodes CASSSRNEKLFF.